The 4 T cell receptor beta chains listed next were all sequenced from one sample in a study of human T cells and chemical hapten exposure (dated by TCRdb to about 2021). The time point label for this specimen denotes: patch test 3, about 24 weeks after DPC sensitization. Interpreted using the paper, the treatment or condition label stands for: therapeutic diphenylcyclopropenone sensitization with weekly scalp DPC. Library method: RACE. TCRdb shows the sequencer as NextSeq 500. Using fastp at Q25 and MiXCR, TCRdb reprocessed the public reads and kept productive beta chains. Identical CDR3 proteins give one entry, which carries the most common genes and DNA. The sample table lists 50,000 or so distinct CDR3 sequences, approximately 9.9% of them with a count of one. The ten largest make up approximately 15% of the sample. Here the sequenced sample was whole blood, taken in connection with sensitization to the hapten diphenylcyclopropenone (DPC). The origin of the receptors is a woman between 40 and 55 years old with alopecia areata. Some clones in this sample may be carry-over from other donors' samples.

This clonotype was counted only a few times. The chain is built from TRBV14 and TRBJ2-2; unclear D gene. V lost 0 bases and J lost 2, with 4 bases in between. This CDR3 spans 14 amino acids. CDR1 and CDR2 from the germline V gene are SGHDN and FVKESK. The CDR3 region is CASSQDLNTGELFF. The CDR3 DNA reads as TGTGCCAGCAGCCAAGATCTTAACACCGGGGAGCTGTTTTTT.

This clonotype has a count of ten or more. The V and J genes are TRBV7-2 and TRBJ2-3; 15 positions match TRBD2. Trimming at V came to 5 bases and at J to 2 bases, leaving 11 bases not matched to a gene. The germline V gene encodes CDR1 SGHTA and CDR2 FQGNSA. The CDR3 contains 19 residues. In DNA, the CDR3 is TGTGCCAGCAGCCCAACCCCAGGGACTAGCGGGGGGCCCACAGATACGCAGTATTTT. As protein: CASSPTPGTSGGPTDTQYF.

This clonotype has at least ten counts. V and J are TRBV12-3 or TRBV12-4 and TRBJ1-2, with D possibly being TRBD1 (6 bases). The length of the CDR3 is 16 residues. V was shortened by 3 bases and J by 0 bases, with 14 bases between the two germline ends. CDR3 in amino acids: CASSFDRSPTNYGYTF. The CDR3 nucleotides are TGTGCCAGCAGTTTCGACAGGTCGCCAACTAACTATGGCTACACCTTC.

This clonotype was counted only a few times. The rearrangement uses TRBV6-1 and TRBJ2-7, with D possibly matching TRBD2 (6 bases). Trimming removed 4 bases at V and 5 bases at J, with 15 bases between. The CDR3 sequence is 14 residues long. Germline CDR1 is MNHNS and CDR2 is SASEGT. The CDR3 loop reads CASSGGDFLNEQYF. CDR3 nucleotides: TGTGCCAGCAGTGGTGGGGACTTCCTGAACGAGCAGTACTTC.